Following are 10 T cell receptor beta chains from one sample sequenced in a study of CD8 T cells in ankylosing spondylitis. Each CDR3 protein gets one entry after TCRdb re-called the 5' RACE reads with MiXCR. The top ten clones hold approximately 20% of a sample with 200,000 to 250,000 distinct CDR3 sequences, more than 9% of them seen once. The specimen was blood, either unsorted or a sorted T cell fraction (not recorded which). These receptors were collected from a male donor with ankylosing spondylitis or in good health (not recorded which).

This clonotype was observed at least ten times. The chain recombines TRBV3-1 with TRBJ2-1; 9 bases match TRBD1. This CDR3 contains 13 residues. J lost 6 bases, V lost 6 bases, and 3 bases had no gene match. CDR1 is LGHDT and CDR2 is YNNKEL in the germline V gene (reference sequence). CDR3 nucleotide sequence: TGTGCCAGCAGTAGGGGACAGGGCAATGAGCAGTTCTTC. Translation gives CASSRGQGNEQFF.

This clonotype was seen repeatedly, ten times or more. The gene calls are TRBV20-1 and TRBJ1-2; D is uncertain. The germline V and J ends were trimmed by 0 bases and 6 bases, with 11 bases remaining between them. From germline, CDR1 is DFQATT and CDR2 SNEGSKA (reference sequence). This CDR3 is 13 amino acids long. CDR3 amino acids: CSARDPARNGYTF. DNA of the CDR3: TGCAGTGCTAGAGATCCAGCGAGGAATGGCTACACCTTC.

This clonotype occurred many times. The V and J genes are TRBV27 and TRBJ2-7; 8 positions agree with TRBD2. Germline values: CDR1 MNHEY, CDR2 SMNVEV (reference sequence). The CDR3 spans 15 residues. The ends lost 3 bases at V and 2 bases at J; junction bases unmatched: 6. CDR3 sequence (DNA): TGTGCCAGCAGTTTGGCGTTGCGGGGGGCCTACGAGCAGTACTTC. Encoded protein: CASSLALRGAYEQYF.

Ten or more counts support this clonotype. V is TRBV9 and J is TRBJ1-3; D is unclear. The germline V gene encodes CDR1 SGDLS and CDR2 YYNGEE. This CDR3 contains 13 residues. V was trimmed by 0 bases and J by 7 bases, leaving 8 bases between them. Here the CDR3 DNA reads TGTGCCAGCAGCGTAGGCAGCTGGAACACCATATATTTT. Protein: CASSVGSWNTIYF.

CDR3 sequence (DNA): TGTGCCAGTAGTATCGGGGTCAACACTGAAGCTTTCTTT. This encodes CASSIGVNTEAFF. The genes are TRBV19 and TRBJ1-1, with D uncertain. The germline CDR1 and CDR2 sequences are LNHDA and SQIVND (reference sequence). Trimming removed 3 bases from V and 2 bases from J, with 7 bases in between. This CDR3 has 13 amino acids.

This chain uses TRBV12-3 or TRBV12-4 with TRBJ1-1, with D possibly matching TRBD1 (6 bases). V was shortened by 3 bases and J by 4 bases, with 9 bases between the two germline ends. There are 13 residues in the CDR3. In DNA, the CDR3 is TGTGCCAGCAGTTTGGGGGGGCGCACTGAAGCTTTCTTT. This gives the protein CASSLGGRTEAFF.

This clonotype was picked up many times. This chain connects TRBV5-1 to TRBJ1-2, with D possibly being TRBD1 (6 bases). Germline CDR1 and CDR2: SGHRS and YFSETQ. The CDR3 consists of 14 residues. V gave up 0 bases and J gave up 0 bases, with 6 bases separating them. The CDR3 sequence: CASSLGQANYGYTF. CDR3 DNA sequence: TGCGCCAGCAGCTTGGGACAGGCTAACTATGGCTACACCTTC.

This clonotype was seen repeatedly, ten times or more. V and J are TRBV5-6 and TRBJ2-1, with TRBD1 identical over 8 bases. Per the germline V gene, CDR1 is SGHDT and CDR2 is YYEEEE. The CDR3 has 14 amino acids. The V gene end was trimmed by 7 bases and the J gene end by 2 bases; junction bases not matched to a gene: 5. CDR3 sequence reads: CASGGQGTYNEQFF. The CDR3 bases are TGTGCCAGCGGTGGACAGGGAACCTACAATGAGCAGTTCTTC. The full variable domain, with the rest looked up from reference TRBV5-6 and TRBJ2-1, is DAGVTQSPTHLIKTRGQQVTLRCSPKSGHDTVSWYQQALGQGPQFIFQYYEEEERQRGNFPDRFSGHQFPNYSSELNVNALLLGDSALYLCASGGQGTYNEQFFGPGTRLTVL.

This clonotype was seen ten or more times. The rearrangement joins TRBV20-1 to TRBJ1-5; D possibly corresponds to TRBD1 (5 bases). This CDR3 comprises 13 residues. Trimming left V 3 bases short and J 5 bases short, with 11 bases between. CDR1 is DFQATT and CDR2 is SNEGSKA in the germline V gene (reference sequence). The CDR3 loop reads CSASKGRDQPQHF. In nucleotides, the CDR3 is TGCAGTGCTAGTAAGGGACGGGATCAGCCCCAGCATTTT.

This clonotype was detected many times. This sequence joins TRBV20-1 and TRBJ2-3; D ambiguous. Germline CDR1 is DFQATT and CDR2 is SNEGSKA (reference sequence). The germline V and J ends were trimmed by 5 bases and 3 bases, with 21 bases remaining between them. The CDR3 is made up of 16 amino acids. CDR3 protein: CSAPSFPNPVTDTQYF. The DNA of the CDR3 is TGCAGTGCTCCGTCTTTTCCCAATCCTGTGACAGATACGCAGTATTTT.